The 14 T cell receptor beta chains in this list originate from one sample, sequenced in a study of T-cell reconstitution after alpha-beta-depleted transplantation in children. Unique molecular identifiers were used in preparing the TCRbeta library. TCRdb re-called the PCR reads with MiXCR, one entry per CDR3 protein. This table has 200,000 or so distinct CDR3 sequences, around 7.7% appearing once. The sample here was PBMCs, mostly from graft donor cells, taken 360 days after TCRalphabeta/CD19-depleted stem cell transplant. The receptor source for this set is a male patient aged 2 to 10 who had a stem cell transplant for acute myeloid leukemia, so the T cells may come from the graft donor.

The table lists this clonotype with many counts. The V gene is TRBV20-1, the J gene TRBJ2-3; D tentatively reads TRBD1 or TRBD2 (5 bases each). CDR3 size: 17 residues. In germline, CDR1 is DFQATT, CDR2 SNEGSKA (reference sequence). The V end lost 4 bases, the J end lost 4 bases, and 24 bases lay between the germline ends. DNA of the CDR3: TGCAGTGCTATTGGGGCGGCGAGCGGAGGTCACGCAGATACGCAGTATTTT. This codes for CSAIGAASGGHADTQYF.

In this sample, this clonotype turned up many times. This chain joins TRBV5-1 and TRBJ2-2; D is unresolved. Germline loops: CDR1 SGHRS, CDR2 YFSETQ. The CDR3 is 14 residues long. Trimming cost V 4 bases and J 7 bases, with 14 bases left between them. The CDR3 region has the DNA TGCGCCAGCAGCCATAACCCGGGTTTCGGGGAGCTGTTTTTT. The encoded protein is CASSHNPGFGELFF. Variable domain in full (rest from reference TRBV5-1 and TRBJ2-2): KAGVTQTPRYLIKTRGQQVTLSCSPISGHRSVSWYQQTPGQGLQFLFEYFSETQRNKGNFPGRFSGRQFSNSRSEMNVSTLELGDSALYLCASSHNPGFGELFFGEGSRLTVL.

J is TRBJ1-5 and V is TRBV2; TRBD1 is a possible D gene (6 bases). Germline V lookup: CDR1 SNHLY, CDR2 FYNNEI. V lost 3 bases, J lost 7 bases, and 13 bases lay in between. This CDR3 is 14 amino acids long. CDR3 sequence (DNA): TGTGCCAGCAGTGATCAGGGGCCCGGGCAGCCCCAGCATTTT. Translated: CASSDQGPGQPQHF.

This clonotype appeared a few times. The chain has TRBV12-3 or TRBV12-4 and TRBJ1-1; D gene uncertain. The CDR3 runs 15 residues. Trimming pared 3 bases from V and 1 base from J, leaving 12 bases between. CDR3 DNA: TGTGCCAGCAGTTTGCCGGGGTATCAGAACACTGAAGCTTTCTTT. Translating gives CASSLPGYQNTEAFF.

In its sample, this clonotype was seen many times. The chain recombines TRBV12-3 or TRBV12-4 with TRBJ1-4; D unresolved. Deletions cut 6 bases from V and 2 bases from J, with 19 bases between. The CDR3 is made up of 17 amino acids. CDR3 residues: CASRSGFPVETNEKLFF. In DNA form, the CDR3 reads TGTGCCAGCAGATCCGGGTTTCCGGTTGAGACTAATGAAAAACTGTTTTTT.

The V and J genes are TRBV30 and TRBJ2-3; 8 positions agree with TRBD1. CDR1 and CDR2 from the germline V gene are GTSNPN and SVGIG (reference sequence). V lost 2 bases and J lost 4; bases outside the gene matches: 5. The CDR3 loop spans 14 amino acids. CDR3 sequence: CAWSPQGASDTQYF. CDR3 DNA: TGTGCCTGGAGTCCCCAGGGGGCGTCAGATACGCAGTATTTT.

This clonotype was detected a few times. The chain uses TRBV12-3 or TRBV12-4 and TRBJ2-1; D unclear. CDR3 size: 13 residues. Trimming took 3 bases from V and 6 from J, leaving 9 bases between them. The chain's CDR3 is CASSFHSPNEQFF. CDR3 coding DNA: TGTGCCAGCAGTTTCCATTCTCCCAATGAGCAGTTCTTC.

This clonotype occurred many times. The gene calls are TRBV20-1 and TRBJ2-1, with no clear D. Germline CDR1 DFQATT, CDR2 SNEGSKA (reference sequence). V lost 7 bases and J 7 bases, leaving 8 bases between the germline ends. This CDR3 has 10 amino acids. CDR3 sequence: CSVRSNEQFF. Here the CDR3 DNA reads TGCAGTGTCCGATCGAATGAGCAGTTCTTC.

The CDR3 sequence is CASSARDEAQETQYF. The DNA of the CDR3 is TGTGCCAGCAGCGCCCGGGACGAAGCTCAAGAGACCCAGTACTTC. V is TRBV9 and J is TRBJ2-5; D is tentatively TRBD1 or TRBD2 (5 bases each). Trimming stripped 3 bases from V and 2 bases from J, with 14 bases between. Per the germline V gene, CDR1 is SGDLS and CDR2 is YYNGEE. CDR3 length: 15 amino acids.

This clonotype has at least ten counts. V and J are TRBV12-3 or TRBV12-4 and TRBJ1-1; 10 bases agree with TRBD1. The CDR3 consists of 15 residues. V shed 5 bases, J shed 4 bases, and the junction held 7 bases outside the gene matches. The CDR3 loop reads CASSPDRGRGTEAFF. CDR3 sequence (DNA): TGTGCCAGCAGTCCTGACAGGGGGCGCGGCACTGAAGCTTTCTTT.

The CDR3 coding sequence is TGCGCCAGCAAGGGACAGGGACTAGATACGCAGTATTTT. This translates into CASKGQGLDTQYF. The rearrangement uses TRBV5-1 and TRBJ2-3; 9 nucleotides line up with TRBD1. This CDR3 contains 13 residues. Trimming removed 6 bases from V and 5 bases from J; junction bases left unmatched: 4. Germline CDR1 reads SGHRS; CDR2 reads YFSETQ.

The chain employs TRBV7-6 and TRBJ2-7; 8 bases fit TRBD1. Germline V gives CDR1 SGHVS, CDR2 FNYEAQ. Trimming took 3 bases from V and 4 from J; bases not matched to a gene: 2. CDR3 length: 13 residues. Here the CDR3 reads CASSFRQGYEQYV. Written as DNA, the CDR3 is TGTGCCAGCAGCTTTAGACAGGGGTACGAGCAGTACGTC.

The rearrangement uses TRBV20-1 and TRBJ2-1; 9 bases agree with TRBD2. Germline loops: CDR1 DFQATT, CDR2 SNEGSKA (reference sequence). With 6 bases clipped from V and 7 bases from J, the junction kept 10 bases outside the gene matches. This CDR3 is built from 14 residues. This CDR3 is CSAPTSGIGNEQFF. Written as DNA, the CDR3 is TGCAGTGCGCCGACTAGCGGCATCGGGAATGAGCAGTTCTTC.

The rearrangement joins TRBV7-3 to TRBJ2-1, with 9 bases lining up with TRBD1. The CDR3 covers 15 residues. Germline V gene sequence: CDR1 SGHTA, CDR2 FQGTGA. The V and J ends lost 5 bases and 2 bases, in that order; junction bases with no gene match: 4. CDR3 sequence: CASSLQGAPYNEQFF. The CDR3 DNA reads TGTGCCAGCAGCCTACAGGGGGCCCCCTACAATGAGCAGTTCTTC.